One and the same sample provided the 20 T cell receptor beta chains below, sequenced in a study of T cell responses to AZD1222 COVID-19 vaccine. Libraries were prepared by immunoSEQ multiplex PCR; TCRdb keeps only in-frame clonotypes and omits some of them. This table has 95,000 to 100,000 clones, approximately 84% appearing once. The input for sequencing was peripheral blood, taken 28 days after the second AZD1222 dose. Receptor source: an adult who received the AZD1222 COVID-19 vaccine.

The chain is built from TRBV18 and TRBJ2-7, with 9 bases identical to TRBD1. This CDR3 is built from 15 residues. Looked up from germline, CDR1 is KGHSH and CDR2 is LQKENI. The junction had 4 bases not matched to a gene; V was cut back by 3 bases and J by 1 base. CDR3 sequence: CASSPSTGGSYEQYF. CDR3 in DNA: TGTGCCAGCTCACCCTCGACAGGGGGGTCCTACGAGCAGTACTTC.

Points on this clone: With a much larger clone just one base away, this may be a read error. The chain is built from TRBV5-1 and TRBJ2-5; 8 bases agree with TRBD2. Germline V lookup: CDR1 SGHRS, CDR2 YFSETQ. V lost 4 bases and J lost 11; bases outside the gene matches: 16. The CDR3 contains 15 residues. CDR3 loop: CASSPKRGSVYGQYF. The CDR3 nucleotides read TGCGCCAGCAGCCCTAAGCGGGGGTCGGTTTACGGGCAGTACTTC.

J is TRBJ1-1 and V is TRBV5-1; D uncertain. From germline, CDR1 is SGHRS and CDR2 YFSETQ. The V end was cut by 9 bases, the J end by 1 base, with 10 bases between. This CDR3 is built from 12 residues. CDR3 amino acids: CAIQTENTEAFF. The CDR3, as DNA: TGCGCCATCCAGACCGAGAACACTGAAGCTTTCTTT.

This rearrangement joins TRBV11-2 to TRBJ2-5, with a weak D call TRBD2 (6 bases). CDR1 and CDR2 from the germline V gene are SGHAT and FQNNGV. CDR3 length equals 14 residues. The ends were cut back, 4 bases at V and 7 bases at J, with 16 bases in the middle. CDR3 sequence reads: CASSSRTLGGTQYF. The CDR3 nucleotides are TGTGCCAGCAGCTCGCGGACCCTCGGGGGGACCCAGTACTTC. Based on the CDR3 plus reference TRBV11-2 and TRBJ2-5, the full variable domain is EAGVAQSPRYKIIEKRQSVAFWCNPISGHATLYWYQQILGQGPKLLIQFQNNGVVDDSQLPKDRFSAERLKGVDSTLKIQPAKLEDSAVYLCASSSRTLGGTQYFGPGTRLLVL.

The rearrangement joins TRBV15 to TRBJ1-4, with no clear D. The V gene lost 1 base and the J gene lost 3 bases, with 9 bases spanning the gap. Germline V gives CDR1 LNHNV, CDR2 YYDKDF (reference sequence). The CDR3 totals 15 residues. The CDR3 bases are TGTGCCACCAGCAGAGTTGGCTCGGCTAATGAAAAACTGTTTTTT. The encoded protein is CATSRVGSANEKLFF. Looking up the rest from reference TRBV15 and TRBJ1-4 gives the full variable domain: DAMVIQNPRYQVTQFGKPVTLSCSQTLNHNVMYWYQQKSSQAPKLLFHYYDKDFNNEADTPDNFQSRRPNTSFCFLDIRSPGLGDTAMYLCATSRVGSANEKLFFGSGTQLSVL.

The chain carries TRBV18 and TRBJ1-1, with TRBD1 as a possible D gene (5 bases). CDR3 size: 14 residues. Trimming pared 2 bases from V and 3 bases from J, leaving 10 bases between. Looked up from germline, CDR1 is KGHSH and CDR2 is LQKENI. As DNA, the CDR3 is TGTGCCAGCTCACCAAAAGGGGTCGACACTGAAGCTTTCTTT. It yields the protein CASSPKGVDTEAFF.

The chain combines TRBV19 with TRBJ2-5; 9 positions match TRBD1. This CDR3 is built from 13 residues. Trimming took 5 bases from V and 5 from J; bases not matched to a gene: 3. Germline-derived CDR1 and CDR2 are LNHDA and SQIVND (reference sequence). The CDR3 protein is CASSGQGRETQYF. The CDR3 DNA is TGTGCCAGTAGTGGACAGGGGCGGGAGACCCAGTACTTC.

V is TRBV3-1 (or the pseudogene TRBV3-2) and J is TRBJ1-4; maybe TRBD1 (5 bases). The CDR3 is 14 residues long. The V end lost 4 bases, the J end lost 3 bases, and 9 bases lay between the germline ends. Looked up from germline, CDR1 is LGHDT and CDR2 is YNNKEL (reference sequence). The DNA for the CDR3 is TGTGCCAGCAGCCGCCGGGGGGCTAATGAAAAACTGTTTTTT. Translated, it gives CASSRRGANEKLFF.

The CDR3 DNA is TGTGCCAGCAGCCGGAATGAGCAGTTCTTC. Translation gives CASSRNEQFF. This chain links TRBV12-3 or TRBV12-4 with TRBJ2-1; D is undetermined. This CDR3 has 10 residues. V lost 6 bases to trimming and J lost 7 bases, with 4 bases between them.

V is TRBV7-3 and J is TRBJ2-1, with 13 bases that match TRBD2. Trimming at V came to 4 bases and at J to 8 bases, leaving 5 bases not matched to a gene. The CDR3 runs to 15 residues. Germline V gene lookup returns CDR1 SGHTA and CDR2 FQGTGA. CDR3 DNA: TGTGCCAGCAGCTACCGACTAGCGGGAGGCGATGAGCAGTTCTTC. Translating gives CASSYRLAGGDEQFF.

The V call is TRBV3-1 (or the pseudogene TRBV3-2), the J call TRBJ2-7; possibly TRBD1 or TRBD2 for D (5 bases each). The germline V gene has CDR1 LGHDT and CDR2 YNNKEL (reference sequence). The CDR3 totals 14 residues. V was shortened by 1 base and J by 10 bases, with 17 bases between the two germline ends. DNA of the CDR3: TGTGCCAGCAGCCAAGGACCGAGCTCGGGACCCCAGTACTTC. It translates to CASSQGPSSGPQYF.

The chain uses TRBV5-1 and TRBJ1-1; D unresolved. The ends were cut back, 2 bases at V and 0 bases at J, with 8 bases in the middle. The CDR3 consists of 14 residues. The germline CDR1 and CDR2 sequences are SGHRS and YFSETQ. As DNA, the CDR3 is TGCGCCAGCAGCTTCGGCATAATGAACACTGAAGCTTTCTTT. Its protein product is CASSFGIMNTEAFF.

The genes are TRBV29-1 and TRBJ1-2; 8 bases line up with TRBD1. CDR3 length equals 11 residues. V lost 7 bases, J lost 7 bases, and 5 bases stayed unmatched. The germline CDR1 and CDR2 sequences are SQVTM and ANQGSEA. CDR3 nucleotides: TGCAGCGCTGCAGGACAGGGTGGCTACACCTTC. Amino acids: CSAAGQGGYTF. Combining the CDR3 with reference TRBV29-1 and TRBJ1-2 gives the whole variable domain SAVISQKPSRDICQRGTSLTIQCQVDSQVTMMFWYRQQPGQSLTLIATANQGSEATYESGFVIDKFPISRPNLTFSTLTVSNMSPEDSSIYLCSAAGQGGYTFGSGTRLTVV.

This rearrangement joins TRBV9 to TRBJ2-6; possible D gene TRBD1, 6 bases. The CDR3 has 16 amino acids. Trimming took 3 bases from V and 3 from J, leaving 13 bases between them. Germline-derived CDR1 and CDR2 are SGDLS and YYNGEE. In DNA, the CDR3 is TGTGCCAGCAGCGGACCTACAGGGCATGGGGCCAACGTCCTGACTTTC. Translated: CASSGPTGHGANVLTF.

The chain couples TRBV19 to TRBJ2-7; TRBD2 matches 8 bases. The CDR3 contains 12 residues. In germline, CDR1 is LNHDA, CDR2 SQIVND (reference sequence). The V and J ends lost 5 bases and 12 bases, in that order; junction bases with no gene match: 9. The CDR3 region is CASSAPGLGLYF. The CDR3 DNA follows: TGTGCCAGTAGTGCTCCGGGACTAGGGCTGTACTTC.

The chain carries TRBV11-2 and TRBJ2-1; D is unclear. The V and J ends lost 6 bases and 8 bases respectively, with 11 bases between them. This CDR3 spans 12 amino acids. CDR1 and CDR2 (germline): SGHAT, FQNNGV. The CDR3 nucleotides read TGTGCCAGCAGTCGTAGTAGGGATGAGCAGTTCTTC. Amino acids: CASSRSRDEQFF. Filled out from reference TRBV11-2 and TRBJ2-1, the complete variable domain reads EAGVAQSPRYKIIEKRQSVAFWCNPISGHATLYWYQQILGQGPKLLIQFQNNGVVDDSQLPKDRFSAERLKGVDSTLKIQPAKLEDSAVYLCASSRSRDEQFFGPGTRLTVL.

The CDR3 sequence is CASSLVQNNNEQFF. The CDR3 DNA is TGTGCCAGCAGCTTAGTACAGAACAACAATGAGCAGTTCTTC. The chain links TRBV7-9 to TRBJ2-1; D remains ambiguous. The CDR3 spans 14 residues. The V gene's germline CDR1 is SEHNR and CDR2 FQNEAQ (reference sequence). V was clipped by 1 base and J by 5 bases, with 9 bases between them.

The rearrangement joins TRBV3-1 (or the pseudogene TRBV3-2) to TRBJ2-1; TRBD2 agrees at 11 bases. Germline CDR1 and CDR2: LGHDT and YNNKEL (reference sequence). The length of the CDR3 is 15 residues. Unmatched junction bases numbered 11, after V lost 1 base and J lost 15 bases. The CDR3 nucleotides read TGTGCCAGCAGCCAAGCGGAGCTAGCGGGAGGCCCCTTGTTCTTC. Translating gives CASSQAELAGGPLFF.

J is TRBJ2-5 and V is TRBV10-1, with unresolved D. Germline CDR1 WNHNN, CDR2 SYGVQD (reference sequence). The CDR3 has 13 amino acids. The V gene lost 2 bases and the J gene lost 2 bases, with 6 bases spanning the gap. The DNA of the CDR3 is TGCGCCAGCAGTGAGCGCATACAAGAGACCCAGTACTTC. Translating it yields CASSERIQETQYF.

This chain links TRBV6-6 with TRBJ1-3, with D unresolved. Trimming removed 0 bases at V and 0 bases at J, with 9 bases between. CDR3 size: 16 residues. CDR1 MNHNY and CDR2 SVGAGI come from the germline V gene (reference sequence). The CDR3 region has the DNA TGTGCCAGCAGTTACTCAATTCCAGACTCTGGAAACACCATATATTTT. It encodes CASSYSIPDSGNTIYF.